The clone carrying this T cell receptor beta chain came up once. The sample is drawn from a study of T cell changes during pregnancy in multiple sclerosis. Here immunoSEQ multiplex PCR was the method, and the copy in TCRdb shows in-frame clones only, minus some. The sample contains 75,000 to 95,000 clones, 80% to 90% of which appear only once. The germline V gene has CDR1 SGHAT and CDR2 FQNNGV. CDR3 length equals 13 residues. The V and J ends lost 7 bases and 7 bases respectively, with 17 bases between them. The sequence derives from a female donor in good health, enrolled as a control in a pregnancy study. The starting material was peripheral blood, obtained in the first trimester of pregnancy. The gene calls are TRBV11-2 and TRBJ2-7, with D unresolved. The CDR3 region is CASTLGSVGEQYF. In DNA form, the CDR3 reads TGTGCCAGCACCCTGGGCTCCGTTGGGGAGCAGTACTTC.